Listed here are 26 T cell receptor beta chains from one sample, sequenced in a study of T cells and copy number aberrations in small-cell lung cancer. TCRdb's copy holds only in-frame clones and misses some; the assay was immunoSEQ multiplex PCR. The sample lists approximately 6,600 clones, approximately 76% seen once, with about 9.5% in the top ten. Specimen: normal tissue next to the tumor. The receptors here all came from a woman in her 70s with small cell lung cancer. Some clones in this sample may be carry-over from other donors' samples.

The gene calls are TRBV10-3 and TRBJ1-2; D remains ambiguous. Trimming shortened V by 5 bases and J by 3 bases, and 10 bases separated the two germline ends. The CDR3 length is 13 residues. Germline V gives CDR1 ENHRY, CDR2 SYGVKD. The CDR3 region has the DNA TGTGCCATCAGTCCAGAGCCCTACTATGGCTACACCTTC. This codes for CAISPEPYYGYTF.

This clone was seen only once. The J gene is TRBJ2-1, the V gene TRBV11-2, with TRBD2 identical over 8 bases. J lost 6 bases, V lost 1 base, and 8 bases had no gene match. The germline CDR1 and CDR2 sequences are SGHAT and FQNNGV. The CDR3 loop spans 16 amino acids. CDR3 sequence (DNA): TGTGCCAGCAGCTTAGTGCCGGGACTAGTACCCAATGAGCAGTTCTTC. Residues: CASSLVPGLVPNEQFF.

Regarding this clone: The same CDR3 is also encoded by other DNA sequences in this sample. The chain has TRBV7-6 and TRBJ2-1; 11 nucleotides line up with TRBD2. CDR1 SGHVS and CDR2 FNYEAQ come from the germline V gene. The CDR3 length is 18 residues. With V trimmed by 2 bases and J by 3 bases, 9 bases remained unmatched. CDR3 DNA: TGTGCCAGCAGCTTAAGATTAGCGGGAGGGCCGAACTACAATGAGCAGTTCTTC. Its protein product is CASSLRLAGGPNYNEQFF.

The V call is TRBV5-1, the J call TRBJ2-6, with D unclear. The germline CDR1 and CDR2 sequences are SGHRS and YFSETQ. This CDR3 region has 14 residues. V lost 4 bases to trimming and J lost 4 bases, with 9 bases between them. CDR3 sequence reads: CASSTEDGANVLTF. DNA for the CDR3: TGCGCCAGCAGCACAGAGGACGGGGCCAACGTCCTGACTTTC.

The chain uses TRBV14 and TRBJ1-2, with TRBD1 as a possible D gene (6 bases). The germline V gene has CDR1 SGHDN and CDR2 FVKESK. CDR3 length equals 13 residues. Trimming shortened V by 4 bases and J by 4 bases, and 10 bases separated the two germline ends. The CDR3 reads CASSPDRSYGYTF. In DNA, the CDR3 is TGTGCCAGCAGCCCCGACAGGTCCTATGGCTACACCTTC. The full variable domain, in which reference TRBV14 and TRBJ1-2 provide the parts outside the CDR3, is EAGVTQFPSHSVIEKGQTVTLRCDPISGHDNLYWYRRVMGKEIKFLLHFVKESKQDESGMPNNRFLAERTGGTYSTLKVQPAELEDSGVYFCASSPDRSYGYTFGSGTRLTVV.

This clone occurred a few times. This chain joins TRBV4-2 and TRBJ2-5; TRBD2 is a possible D gene (6 bases). The V and J ends lost 7 bases and 4 bases respectively, with 19 bases between them. The CDR3 extends over 15 amino acids. Per germline, CDR1 LGHNA and CDR2 YNFKEQ. CDR3 region: CASNAGGLGGETQYF. As DNA, the CDR3 is TGTGCCAGCAACGCAGGCGGGTTGGGAGGAGAGACCCAGTACTTC.

A few counts support this clone. The chain combines TRBV28 with TRBJ1-4; D possibly corresponds to TRBD1 (5 bases). CDR1 and CDR2 (germline): MDHEN, SYDVKM. V lost 5 bases to trimming and J lost 3 bases, with 10 bases between them. This CDR3 has 14 residues. CDR3 amino acids: CASSNQGANEKLFF. Here the CDR3 DNA reads TGTGCCAGCAGTAATCAGGGTGCTAATGAAAAACTGTTTTTT. The full variable domain, in which reference TRBV28 and TRBJ1-4 provide the parts outside the CDR3, is DVKVTQSSRYLVKRTGEKVFLECVQDMDHENMFWYRQDPGLGLRLIYFSYDVKMKEKGDIPEGYSVSREKKERFSLILESASTNQTSMYLCASSNQGANEKLFFGSGTQLSVL.

This chain connects TRBV30 to TRBJ1-1, with D unclear. This CDR3 contains 12 residues. V was trimmed by 3 bases and J by 1 base, leaving 6 bases between them. Germline CDR1 GTSNPN, CDR2 SVGIG (reference sequence). Here the CDR3 reads CAWSRPNTEAFF. Here the CDR3 DNA reads TGTGCCTGGAGCAGACCGAACACTGAAGCTTTCTTT.

The CDR3 spells CAWERPRGYTF. In DNA form, the CDR3 reads TGTGCCTGGGAACGGCCTCGAGGCTACACCTTC. The rearrangement uses TRBV30 and TRBJ1-2; D not certain. The CDR3 has 11 amino acids. Germline V gives CDR1 GTSNPN, CDR2 SVGIG (reference sequence). V lost 5 bases and J 8 bases, leaving 12 bases between the germline ends.

CDR3 DNA: TGTGCCAGCAGCTTTACTGGAACTGAAGCTTTCTTT. Its protein product is CASSFTGTEAFF. The chain couples TRBV5-6 to TRBJ1-1, with D unclear. V gave up 2 bases and J gave up 5 bases, with 7 bases separating them. The CDR3 is 12 residues long. CDR1 and CDR2 (germline): SGHDT, YYEEEE.

In nucleotides, the CDR3 is TGTGCCAGCAGCGTGTCGCAGGGAGGCCCCAATGAGCAGTTCTTC. Its translation: CASSVSQGGPNEQFF. V usage is TRBV9 and J usage is TRBJ2-1, with D possibly TRBD2 on 6 matching bases. CDR1 and CDR2 from the germline V gene are SGDLS and YYNGEE. This CDR3 is 15 amino acids long. Trimming pared 2 bases from V and 6 bases from J, leaving 15 bases between.

The chain links TRBV11-2 to TRBJ2-7; the D gene is possibly TRBD1 (6 bases). Between the trimmed V and J ends, which lost 4 bases and 3 bases, there was a span of 16 bases. The CDR3 contains 15 residues. Germline V gene data show CDR1 as SGHAT and CDR2 as FQNNGV. DNA for the CDR3: TGTGCCAGCAGCTCCACCCCGTTAGGGGGCTACGAGCAGTACTTC. It is translated as CASSSTPLGGYEQYF.

The J gene is TRBJ2-7, the V gene TRBV5-1; 8 bases match TRBD1. CDR3 length equals 13 residues. CDR1 SGHRS and CDR2 YFSETQ come from the germline V gene. Trimming cost V 4 bases and J 5 bases; bases outside gene matches: 5. The CDR3 DNA reads as TGCGCCAGCAGCAGGACAGGGCTGGACGAGCAGTACTTC. The encoded protein is CASSRTGLDEQYF.

CDR3 nucleotides: TGTGCCAGTAAAATTTCAGGGGGGCAGGTCACTGAAGCTTTCTTT. Protein product: CASKISGGQVTEAFF. The chain uses TRBV19 and TRBJ1-1, with TRBD1 matching over 7 bases. J gave up 4 bases and V 7 bases, and 12 bases lay outside the gene matches. The CDR3 loop spans 15 amino acids. Germline V gene lookup returns CDR1 LNHDA and CDR2 SQIVND (reference sequence).

V gene TRBV4-1 combines with J gene TRBJ2-1, with TRBD1 identical over 11 bases. CDR3 length: 15 amino acids. In germline, CDR1 is MGHRA, CDR2 YSYEKL. The ends lost 0 bases at V and 6 bases at J; junction bases unmatched: 1. The CDR3 sequence is CASSQEGQGGNEQFF. CDR3 DNA: TGCGCCAGCAGCCAAGAGGGACAGGGGGGCAATGAGCAGTTCTTC.

By share, this clone counts as medium-sized (0.01 to 0.1%). V is TRBV27 and J is TRBJ2-5; D is ambiguous. This CDR3 is 11 amino acids long. V lost 7 bases, J lost 5 bases, and 8 bases lay in between. CDR1 and CDR2 from the germline V gene are MNHEY and SMNVEV (reference sequence). For the CDR3, the DNA is TGTGCCAGCAAGAGAGCGGAGACCCAGTACTTC. It specifies CASKRAETQYF.

CDR3 in DNA: TGTGCCAGCAATCCTCCTGAAGGGGGAAAGTACTTC. This codes for CASNPPEGGKYF. J is TRBJ2-7 and V is TRBV2; a weak D match, TRBD1 (6 bases). The CDR3 runs to 12 residues. Germline V gives CDR1 SNHLY, CDR2 FYNNEI. V was trimmed by 7 bases and J by 11 bases, leaving 18 bases between them.

This clone was counted a single time. The chain combines TRBV28 with TRBJ2-2, with D perhaps matching TRBD1 (6 bases). Germline V gene lookup returns CDR1 MDHEN and CDR2 SYDVKM. V lost 5 bases and J lost 5, with 12 bases in between. This CDR3 region has 14 residues. CDR3 sequence (DNA): TGTGCCAGCAGTGGGGGCGCGAGGACCGGGGAGCTGTTTTTT. As protein: CASSGGARTGELFF. Full variable domain (outside the CDR3, taken from reference TRBV28 and TRBJ2-2): DVKVTQSSRYLVKRTGEKVFLECVQDMDHENMFWYRQDPGLGLRLIYFSYDVKMKEKGDIPEGYSVSREKKERFSLILESASTNQTSMYLCASSGGARTGELFFGEGSRLTVL.

The rearrangement uses TRBV6-1 and TRBJ1-1, with 9 positions matching TRBD1. Losses at the gene ends were 5 bases for V and 2 bases for J; bases not matched to a gene: 6. The germline CDR1 and CDR2 sequences are MNHNS and SASEGT. The CDR3 sequence is 15 residues long. The CDR3 sequence: CASSFRTGVNTEAFF. The CDR3 nucleotides are TGTGCCAGCAGTTTTCGGACAGGGGTAAACACTGAAGCTTTCTTT.

This rearrangement joins TRBV6-1 to TRBJ2-1, with 11 positions matching TRBD2. CDR1 and CDR2 (germline): MNHNS, SASEGT. The CDR3 runs 15 residues. V was clipped by 3 bases and J by 3 bases; unmatched bases: 1. The CDR3, as DNA: TGTGCCAGCAGTGAGGGACTAGCGGTCTACAATGAGCAGTTCTTC. This codes for CASSEGLAVYNEQFF.

The chain is built from TRBV4-2 and TRBJ2-2, with 10 bases matching TRBD2. CDR3 length: 15 residues. CDR1 is LGHNA and CDR2 is YNFKEQ in the germline V gene. With V trimmed by 4 bases and J by 7 bases, 6 bases remained unmatched. CDR3 DNA sequence: TGTGCCAGCAGCCCATCAGCGGGAGGGGACGGGGAGCTGTTTTTT. It is translated as CASSPSAGGDGELFF.

This clone has just one count. The chain combines TRBV7-3 with TRBJ2-5; possible D gene TRBD1, 5 bases. Per germline, CDR1 SGHTA and CDR2 FQGTGA. The CDR3 extends over 13 amino acids. V dropped 0 bases and J dropped 7 bases, with 9 bases sitting between them. CDR3 region: CASSLTFQGTQYF. As DNA, the CDR3 is TGTGCCAGCAGCTTAACGTTCCAGGGGACCCAGTACTTC. Drawing the rest from reference TRBV7-3 and TRBJ2-5, the complete variable domain is GAGVSQTPSNKVTEKGKYVELRCDPISGHTALYWYRQSLGQGPEFLIYFQGTGAADDSGLPNDRFFAVRPEGSVSTLKIQRTERGDSAVYLCASSLTFQGTQYFGPGTRLLVL.

In its sample, this clone was seen once. This chain links TRBV6-1 with TRBJ1-2; 9 bases fit TRBD1. The germline gives CDR1 MNHNS, CDR2 SASEGT. CDR3 length: 13 residues. After removal of 4 bases from V and 7 bases from J, the junction contained 4 bases not matched to a gene. DNA of the CDR3: TGTGCCAGCAGTGGCCGACAGGGGGGTGGCTACACCTTC. Its translation: CASSGRQGGGYTF.

The CDR3 DNA reads TGCGCCAGCAGCTTGGCGGGGAAGGGCACTGAAGCTTTCTTT. Translated: CASSLAGKGTEAFF. The chain combines TRBV5-1 with TRBJ1-1; D ambiguous. V lost 0 bases, J lost 4 bases, and 10 bases lay in between. Germline lookup yields CDR1 SGHRS and CDR2 YFSETQ. The CDR3 length is 14 residues.

The rearrangement links TRBV5-1 to TRBJ2-5; D ambiguous. V lost 1 base, J lost 2 bases, and 9 bases lay in between. The CDR3 runs 14 residues. CDR1 is SGHRS, CDR2 YFSETQ, per germline. The CDR3 DNA reads TGCGCCAGCAGCTTGACACATTTACAAGAGACCCAGTACTTC. Protein: CASSLTHLQETQYF.

This clone counts as large. The rearrangement joins TRBV6-5 to TRBJ2-3, with TRBD1 as a possible D gene (5 bases). Germline assignment: CDR1 MNHEY and CDR2 SVGAGI. Trimming took 0 bases from V and 4 from J, leaving 14 bases between them. There are 16 residues in the CDR3. CDR3 loop: CASSYSTPPGSDTQYF. In DNA form, the CDR3 reads TGTGCCAGCAGTTACTCGACCCCCCCAGGGTCAGATACGCAGTATTTT.